This passage covers 16 T cell receptor beta chains from one sample sequenced in a study of cytomegalovirus exposure and HLA in healthy donors. The PCR had 60 Vbeta and 13 Jbeta primers. The method was immunoSEQ multiplex PCR; TCRdb's version includes in-frame clones alone and lacks a portion of them. The table includes around 150,000 clones, around 79% detected once. Sequencing was carried out using PBMCs. These receptors were obtained from a woman in her thirties or forties in good health and CMV-seropositive.

The chain uses TRBV27 and TRBJ2-7, with 13 bases matching TRBD2. From germline, CDR1 is MNHEY and CDR2 SMNVEV (reference sequence). There are 19 residues in the CDR3. Unmatched junction bases numbered 12, after V lost 2 bases and J lost 2 bases. CDR3 sequence: CASSLLSPATSGRTYEQYF. CDR3 coding DNA: TGTGCCAGCAGTTTACTTTCACCAGCGACTAGCGGGAGGACCTACGAGCAGTACTTC.

The rearrangement links TRBV2 to TRBJ2-1, with 13 bases fitting TRBD2. This CDR3 is 14 amino acids long. The V and J ends lost 7 bases and 4 bases, in that order; junction bases with no gene match: 1. Germline CDR1 SNHLY, CDR2 FYNNEI. CDR3 DNA sequence: TGTGCCAGCAAACTAGCGGGAGGGTACAATGAGCAGTTCTTC. It specifies CASKLAGGYNEQFF.

This clone was detected only a few times. The chain employs TRBV7-9 and TRBJ2-3; 7 bases fit TRBD2. The CDR3 is 17 amino acids. The V segment lost 3 bases and the J segment 4 bases; nucleotides outside the gene matches: 13. Germline V gives CDR1 SEHNR, CDR2 FQNEAQ (reference sequence). In DNA form, the CDR3 reads TGTGCCAGCAGCTTGGACGAGACTAGCATCTTCCCAGATACGCAGTATTTT. Its protein is CASSLDETSIFPDTQYF.

This rearrangement joins TRBV30 to TRBJ1-6, with D tentatively TRBD1 (5 bases). Germline-derived CDR1 and CDR2 are GTSNPN and SVGIG (reference sequence). Trimming took 8 bases from V and 6 from J, leaving 14 bases between them. The CDR3 runs to 13 residues. The CDR3 loop reads CAHGLGGNSPLHF. For the CDR3, the DNA is TGTGCCCACGGTTTGGGGGGTAATTCACCCCTCCACTTT. The full variable domain, rest sourced from reference TRBV30 and TRBJ1-6, is SQTIHQWPATLVQPVGSPLSLECTVEGTSNPNLYWYRQAAGRGLQLLFYSVGIGQISSEVPQNLSASRPQDRQFILSSKKLLLSDSGFYLCAHGLGGNSPLHFGNGTRLTVT.

J is TRBJ1-1 and V is TRBV19, with a possible D match to TRBD1 (5 bases). The V end lost 3 bases, the J end lost 1 base, and 9 bases lay between the germline ends. The CDR3 is made up of 14 amino acids. Germline CDR1 and CDR2: LNHDA and SQIVND (reference sequence). The CDR3 is CASSMSGQNTEAFF. The CDR3, as DNA: TGTGCCAGTAGTATGTCCGGACAGAACACTGAAGCTTTCTTT.

V is TRBV5-4 and J is TRBJ2-5; a possible D gene is TRBD1 (5 bases). V lost 0 bases and J 4 bases, leaving 13 bases between the germline ends. Looked up from germline, CDR1 is SGHNT and CDR2 is YYREEE (reference sequence). This CDR3 has 15 amino acids. The CDR3 bases are TGTGCCAGCAGCTTGGAATGGCAGGGTGGAGAGACCCAGTACTTC. This codes for CASSLEWQGGETQYF.

V is TRBV9 and J is TRBJ2-7, with 7 bases identical to TRBD1. This CDR3 region has 14 residues. The J segment lost 3 bases and the V segment lost 4 bases, leaving 7 bases of the junction unmatched. Germline assignment: CDR1 SGDLS and CDR2 YYNGEE. CDR3 coding DNA: TGTGCCAGCAGCCCCGGGACAGCCTTCTACGAGCAGTACTTC. As protein: CASSPGTAFYEQYF.

The V and J genes are TRBV4-3 and TRBJ2-1, with 13 bases aligning to TRBD2. Trimming at V came to 0 bases and at J to 5 bases, leaving 7 bases not matched to a gene. CDR1 is LGHNA, CDR2 YSLEER, per germline. The CDR3 extends over 18 amino acids. CDR3 bases: TGCGCCAGCAGCCAAGAAGCTCAGACTAGCGGGAGGCACAATGAGCAGTTCTTC. As protein: CASSQEAQTSGRHNEQFF.

This chain connects TRBV19 to TRBJ2-2, with 10 bases aligning to TRBD1. The CDR3 extends over 15 amino acids. Germline V gives CDR1 LNHDA, CDR2 SQIVND (reference sequence). J lost 4 bases, V lost 7 bases, and 6 bases had no gene match. The CDR3 is CASKPGQGSTGELFF. The CDR3 nucleotides are TGTGCCAGTAAGCCGGGACAGGGGAGCACCGGGGAGCTGTTTTTT.

The V call is TRBV4-2, the J call TRBJ2-1; TRBD2 aligns across 8 bases. After removal of 3 bases from V and 3 bases from J, the junction contained 4 bases not matched to a gene. Germline CDR1 and CDR2: LGHNA and YNFKEQ. This CDR3 is built from 15 residues. CDR3 sequence: CASSQRSGNYNEQFF. The DNA for the CDR3 is TGTGCCAGCAGCCAGCGTAGCGGGAACTACAATGAGCAGTTCTTC.

The V call is TRBV7-9, the J call TRBJ1-2; maybe TRBD1 (5 bases). Germline CDR1 and CDR2: SEHNR and FQNEAQ (reference sequence). Trimming pared 8 bases from V and 2 bases from J, leaving 12 bases between. The CDR3 loop spans 13 amino acids. CDR3 region: CASGKTENYGYTF. The CDR3 DNA is TGTGCCAGCGGAAAGACAGAGAACTATGGCTACACCTTC. Full variable domain (outside the CDR3, taken from reference TRBV7-9 and TRBJ1-2): DTGVSQNPRHKITKRGQNVTFRCDPISEHNRLYWYRQTLGQGPEFLTYFQNEAQLEKSRLLSDRFSAERPKGSFSTLEIQRTEQGDSAMYLCASGKTENYGYTFGSGTRLTVV.

The chain has TRBV7-2 and TRBJ1-2; weak D call: TRBD1 (5 bases). With 1 base removed from V and 3 bases from J, the gap between germline ends came to 12 bases. In germline, CDR1 is SGHTA, CDR2 FQGNSA. The CDR3 runs to 15 residues. The DNA for the CDR3 is TGTGCCAGCAGCTTAGAGGCAGGGAGGGACTATGGCTACACCTTC. Translating it yields CASSLEAGRDYGYTF.

The chain employs TRBV6-4 and TRBJ1-5; 10 positions match TRBD1. CDR1 is MRHNA, CDR2 SNTAGT, per germline. J lost 11 bases, V lost 3 bases, and 13 bases had no gene match. CDR3 length: 16 residues. CDR3 protein: CASSDRGQGIPKSQHF. CDR3 nucleotide sequence: TGTGCCAGCAGTGATCGGGGACAGGGGATTCCAAAATCCCAGCATTTT.

CDR3 in amino acids: CASSGSGSTNQPQHF. The CDR3 nucleotides are TGTGCCAGCAGCGGGAGTGGCAGTACTAATCAGCCCCAGCATTTT. The chain joins TRBV7-2 to TRBJ1-5; D ambiguous. V shed 5 bases and J shed 4 bases, with 15 bases lying between them. The CDR3 length is 15 residues. In germline, CDR1 is SGHTA, CDR2 FQGNSA.

This clone was detected a few times. V usage is TRBV10-2 and J usage is TRBJ1-3; D unclear. Trimming removed 8 bases from V and 4 bases from J, with 6 bases in between. The CDR3 totals 11 residues. Germline V gene sequence: CDR1 WSHSY, CDR2 SAAADI. The CDR3 protein is CASSYGNTIYF. DNA for the CDR3: TGCGCCAGCTCCTACGGAAACACCATATATTTT.

The chain carries TRBV28 and TRBJ2-1; D gene uncertain. The CDR3 contains 14 residues. Germline V lookup: CDR1 MDHEN, CDR2 SYDVKM. V lost 2 bases to trimming and J lost 9 bases, with 14 bases between them. The CDR3 DNA sequence: TGTGCCAGCAGTTTACTCGGCCCCGAGGCTGAGCAGTTCTTC. Translating it yields CASSLLGPEAEQFF. Together with reference TRBV28 and TRBJ2-1, the CDR3 gives the full variable domain: DVKVTQSSRYLVKRTGEKVFLECVQDMDHENMFWYRQDPGLGLRLIYFSYDVKMKEKGDIPEGYSVSREKKERFSLILESASTNQTSMYLCASSLLGPEAEQFFGPGTRLTVL.